The 27 T cell receptor beta chains below come from one sample, sequenced in a study of CD8 T cells in ankylosing spondylitis (dated by TCRdb to the late 2010s). The library was generated by 5' RACE. Instrument on record: Illumina HiSeq 2500. The raw public reads went through TCRdb reprocessing: fastp at Q25, MiXCR clone calling, in-frame beta chains kept. A single entry per CDR3 protein holds the most common genes and DNA from its merged rows. This sample is represented by approximately 40,000 distinct CDR3 sequences; 6% of them were singletons. 10% to 15% of the sample is taken by the ten largest. Specimen: blood, either unsorted or a sorted T cell fraction (not recorded which). These receptors were collected from a male donor with ankylosing spondylitis or in good health (not recorded which).

This clonotype has at least ten counts. The chain uses TRBV4-2 and TRBJ2-1; D might be TRBD1 or TRBD2, each matching 5 bases. This CDR3 is built from 16 residues. Trimming removed 4 bases at V and 4 bases at J, with 17 bases between. From germline, CDR1 is LGHNA and CDR2 YNFKEQ. In DNA, the CDR3 is TGTGCCAGCAGCCTCCAACCGGGACCACAATACAATGAGCAGTTCTTC. Amino acids: CASSLQPGPQYNEQFF.

Many counts were recorded for this clonotype. The CDR3 region has the DNA TGTGCCAGTTCAACAGGGGGCACTGGGGCCAACGTCCTGACTTTC. Translating gives CASSTGGTGANVLTF. The gene calls are TRBV6-4 and TRBJ2-6, with TRBD1 identical over 9 bases. Trimming at V came to 9 bases and at J to 2 bases, leaving 5 bases not matched to a gene. There are 15 residues in the CDR3. Germline V gives CDR1 MRHNA, CDR2 SNTAGT.

At least ten counts were recorded for this clonotype. The genes are TRBV9 and TRBJ2-1, with TRBD1 matching 7 bases. Unmatched junction bases numbered 11, after V lost 4 bases and J lost 7 bases. The length of the CDR3 is 15 residues. Germline CDR1 and CDR2: SGDLS and YYNGEE. The CDR3 DNA follows: TGTGCCAGCAGCACCATTTCAGGGGGACATAATGAGCAGTTCTTC. Its protein product is CASSTISGGHNEQFF.

This clonotype has ten or more counts. The rearrangement links TRBV7-8 to TRBJ2-4; maybe TRBD2 (5 bases). Germline V gene data show CDR1 as SGHVS and CDR2 as FQNEAQ. The CDR3 extends over 14 amino acids. V was pared by 4 bases and J by 10 bases, with 17 bases between. The chain's CDR3 is CASSSGLKGEIQYF. The CDR3 nucleotides are TGTGCCAGCAGCTCTGGCTTGAAGGGAGAGATTCAGTACTTC. The full variable domain, in which reference TRBV7-8 and TRBJ2-4 provide the parts outside the CDR3, is GAGVSQSPRYKVAKRGQDVALRCDPISGHVSLFWYQQALGQGPEFLTYFQNEAQLDKSGLPSDRFFAERPEGSVSTLKIQRTQQEDSAVYLCASSSGLKGEIQYFGAGTRLSVL.

This clonotype was seen ten or more times. This chain links TRBV14 with TRBJ1-4; no definite D call. CDR3 length: 15 amino acids. From germline, CDR1 is SGHDN and CDR2 FVKESK. Trimming pared 3 bases from V and 8 bases from J, leaving 16 bases between. The CDR3 DNA is TGTGCCAGCAGCCAGTTGGGAGGTCCCGGCGAAAAACTGTTTTTT. Its translation is CASSQLGGPGEKLFF.

In this sample, this clonotype turned up many times. The CDR3 region has the DNA TGTGCCAGCAGCTTAGTGGGAGGGAATCAGCCCCAGCATTTT. Protein product: CASSLVGGNQPQHF. This sequence joins TRBV7-9 and TRBJ1-5; D gene unclear. The CDR3 consists of 14 residues. Trimming pared 1 base from V and 4 bases from J, leaving 8 bases between. Germline-derived CDR1 and CDR2 are SEHNR and FQNEAQ (reference sequence).

This clonotype was seen only a few times. The rearrangement uses TRBV4-3 and TRBJ1-2, with 9 nucleotides matching TRBD1. Per germline, CDR1 LGHNA and CDR2 YSLEER. V shed 1 base, J shed 4 bases, and the junction held 7 bases outside the gene matches. The length of the CDR3 is 16 residues. The CDR3 is CASSQAGDRGAYGYTF. CDR3 nucleotide sequence: TGCGCCAGCAGCCAAGCGGGAGACAGGGGGGCCTATGGCTACACCTTC.

This clonotype was recorded at least ten times. This chain uses TRBV10-3 with TRBJ1-3; D is perhaps TRBD1 (5 bases). Germline CDR1 reads ENHRY; CDR2 reads SYGVKD. The CDR3 consists of 12 residues. The V and J ends lost 7 bases and 2 bases respectively, with 6 bases between them. DNA of the CDR3: TGTGCCATCACGGACACTGGAAACACCATATATTTT. This gives the protein CAITDTGNTIYF.

This clonotype showed up many times. The chain is built from TRBV20-1 and TRBJ2-2; no firm D call. CDR1 and CDR2 from the germline V gene are DFQATT and SNEGSKA (reference sequence). The CDR3 covers 11 residues. Deletions cut 7 bases from V and 3 bases from J, with 6 bases between. The CDR3 loop reads CSVLYTGELFF. DNA of the CDR3: TGCAGTGTATTATACACCGGGGAGCTGTTTTTT.

This clonotype has ten or more counts. This chain uses TRBV12-3 or TRBV12-4 with TRBJ2-7, with 9 positions matching TRBD2. The trim removed 0 bases at V and 1 base at J, leaving 4 bases unmatched. The CDR3 length is 16 residues. CDR3 loop: CASSLAGLAGSYEQYF. In DNA, the CDR3 is TGTGCCAGCAGTTTAGCCGGGCTAGCGGGATCCTACGAGCAGTACTTC.

J is TRBJ2-7 and V is TRBV18; perhaps TRBD2 as D (7 bases). The germline V and J ends were trimmed by 3 bases and 7 bases, with 13 bases remaining between them. The length of the CDR3 is 13 residues. Germline V gene data show CDR1 as KGHSH and CDR2 as LQKENI. The CDR3, as DNA: TGTGCCAGCTCACCGCAGGGGAGGGAGGAGCAGTACTTC. Translating it yields CASSPQGREEQYF.

This clonotype was seen at least ten times. As DNA, the CDR3 is TGTGCCAGCATCGGAACCTCACAATACGAGCAGTACTTC. Protein product: CASIGTSQYEQYF. V is TRBV6-1 and J is TRBJ2-7; no definite D call. The CDR3 consists of 13 residues. Per the germline V gene, CDR1 is MNHNS and CDR2 is SASEGT. Trimming stripped 7 bases from V and 4 bases from J, with 14 bases between.

This clonotype appeared many times. The chain combines TRBV19 with TRBJ1-5; D gene ambiguous. The ends were cut back, 5 bases at V and 2 bases at J, with 16 bases in the middle. The germline V gene has CDR1 LNHDA and CDR2 SQIVND (reference sequence). The CDR3 contains 16 residues. The CDR3 DNA follows: TGTGCCAGTAGTCTGGCGGAAGGAATAGGCAATCAGCCCCAGCATTTT. It encodes CASSLAEGIGNQPQHF. Complete variable domain (other parts from reference TRBV19 and TRBJ1-5): DGGITQSPKYLFRKEGQNVTLSCEQNLNHDAMYWYRQDPGQGLRLIYYSQIVNDFQKGDIAEGYSVSREKKESFPLTVTSAQKNPTAFYLCASSLAEGIGNQPQHFGDGTRLSIL.

This clonotype has a count of ten or more. The chain links TRBV6-2 or TRBV6-3 to TRBJ2-7; D remains ambiguous. V dropped 6 bases and J dropped 4 bases, with 10 bases sitting between them. Germline CDR1 is MNHEY and CDR2 is SVGEGT. The CDR3 spans 12 residues. The CDR3 DNA reads TGTGCCAGCAGCCGGCTCTCATACGAGCAGTACTTC. It codes for CASSRLSYEQYF.

This clonotype was counted many times. The V call is TRBV7-9, the J call TRBJ2-1; D is uncertain. This CDR3 is 15 amino acids long. Germline V lookup: CDR1 SEHNR, CDR2 FQNEAQ (reference sequence). Trimming shortened V by 1 base and J by 9 bases, and 16 bases separated the two germline ends. As DNA, the CDR3 is TGTGCCAGCAGCTTAGGAGTAGGCATTGTCGGTGAGCAGTTCTTC. As protein: CASSLGVGIVGEQFF.

This clonotype has at least ten counts. V usage is TRBV7-9 and J usage is TRBJ2-3, with a possible D match to TRBD1 (5 bases). There are 17 residues in the CDR3. Germline values: CDR1 SEHNR, CDR2 FQNEAQ (reference sequence). Trimming pared 5 bases from V and 0 bases from J, leaving 18 bases between. This CDR3 is CASSPLGRDRSTDTQYF. CDR3 in DNA: TGTGCCAGCAGCCCCTTGGGGCGAGACAGAAGCACAGATACGCAGTATTTT.

This clonotype was counted many times. The genes are TRBV5-1 and TRBJ2-3; D is unresolved. CDR3 length: 15 amino acids. Per the germline V gene, CDR1 is SGHRS and CDR2 is YFSETQ. Trimming pared 5 bases from V and 8 bases from J, leaving 21 bases between. The CDR3: CASRPPPLGLGTQYF. CDR3 bases: TGCGCCAGCAGGCCCCCGCCTTTGGGGTTGGGTACGCAGTATTTT.

This clonotype was seen repeatedly, ten times or more. The chain employs TRBV10-3 and TRBJ1-2; no firm D call. Trimming removed 0 bases at V and 4 bases at J, with 12 bases between. This CDR3 comprises 15 residues. Germline V gives CDR1 ENHRY, CDR2 SYGVKD. CDR3 DNA: TGTGCCATCAGTGAGTCCGGTGGGTCAAGCTATGGCTACACCTTC. It yields the protein CAISESGGSSYGYTF.

This clonotype was counted at least ten times. V usage is TRBV18 and J usage is TRBJ2-7, with 8 bases that match TRBD2. CDR1 is KGHSH, CDR2 LQKENI, per germline. V lost 5 bases, J lost 5 bases, and 5 bases stayed unmatched. The CDR3 is 13 amino acids. The CDR3 is CASSVREGHEQYF. The CDR3 nucleotides are TGTGCCAGCTCAGTCCGGGAGGGCCACGAGCAGTACTTC.

This clonotype rates as medium-sized. The J gene is TRBJ2-7, the V gene TRBV5-1; no definite D call. This CDR3 has 15 residues. Trimming took 1 base from V and 0 from J, leaving 11 bases between them. CDR1 is SGHRS and CDR2 is YFSETQ in the germline V gene. As DNA, the CDR3 is TGCGCCAGCAGCTTGAACGGACCGGGCTCCTACGAGCAGTACTTC. Its translation is CASSLNGPGSYEQYF. Full variable domain (missing parts from reference TRBV5-1 and TRBJ2-7): KAGVTQTPRYLIKTRGQQVTLSCSPISGHRSVSWYQQTPGQGLQFLFEYFSETQRNKGNFPGRFSGRQFSNSRSEMNVSTLELGDSALYLCASSLNGPGSYEQYFGPGTRLTVT.

This clonotype came up many times. The chain uses TRBV5-1 and TRBJ2-7; perhaps TRBD2 as D (5 bases). Per the germline V gene, CDR1 is SGHRS and CDR2 is YFSETQ. The length of the CDR3 is 12 residues. The V end was cut by 4 bases, the J end by 0 bases, with 5 bases between. The CDR3 sequence: CASSRGSYEQYF. Written as DNA, the CDR3 is TGCGCCAGCAGCCGGGGCTCCTACGAGCAGTACTTC.

This clonotype is labeled medium-sized (0.01 to 0.1%). This rearrangement joins TRBV6-5 to TRBJ1-2; D gene ambiguous. The V and J ends lost 6 bases and 4 bases respectively, with 9 bases between them. Per the germline V gene, CDR1 is MNHEY and CDR2 is SVGAGI. CDR3 length equals 12 residues. CDR3 loop: CASRREFYGYTF. CDR3 coding DNA: TGTGCCAGCAGGCGGGAGTTCTATGGCTACACCTTC.

This clonotype showed up many times. The V call is TRBV20-1, the J call TRBJ2-7; 7 bases line up with TRBD2. V was clipped by 6 bases and J by 2 bases; unmatched bases: 10. The CDR3 loop spans 14 amino acids. Germline loops: CDR1 DFQATT, CDR2 SNEGSKA (reference sequence). The CDR3 coding sequence is TGCAGTGCCAGGGTGGGACTAAGTCCCTACGAGCAGTACTTC. Amino acid sequence: CSARVGLSPYEQYF.

A few counts support this clonotype. Its ends do not fully match the called genes, so a read error is possible. The rearrangement uses TRBV29-1 and TRBJ1-2; the D gene is possibly TRBD1 (5 bases). The CDR3 sequence is 12 residues long. Germline CDR1 and CDR2: SQVTM and ANQGSEA. CDR3 nucleotide sequence: TGCAGCGTTGGGCGAGGGGTGATTGGCCACACCTTC. Its translation is CSVGRGVIGHTF.

This clonotype was found many times. Compared with germline, one end of the junction differs, possibly owing to a read error. This chain connects TRBV7-7 to TRBJ2-1; a possible D gene is TRBD2 (5 bases). The CDR3 has 14 amino acids. Germline lookup yields CDR1 SSHAT and CDR2 FNYEAQ (reference sequence). The CDR3 is CASSFGLASNEQFF. The CDR3 nucleotides read TGTGCTAGCAGCTTCGGTTTAGCGTCGAATGAGCAGTTCTTC.

There are many counts of this clonotype. The chain links TRBV20-1 to TRBJ2-1, with D possibly TRBD1 on 6 matching bases. Per germline, CDR1 DFQATT and CDR2 SNEGSKA (reference sequence). The CDR3 totals 12 residues. The CDR3 loop is CSTRGLYNEQFF. The CDR3 coding sequence is TGCTCCACTAGGGGGTTATACAATGAGCAGTTCTTC.

The sample holds many counts of this clonotype. The chain links TRBV5-6 to TRBJ2-7; perhaps TRBD2 as D (6 bases). Trimming cost V 2 bases and J 3 bases, with 18 bases left between them. Germline V gene data show CDR1 as SGHDT and CDR2 as YYEEEE. CDR3 length: 16 residues. CDR3 amino acids: CASSFTFRDSNYEQYF. Written as DNA, the CDR3 is TGTGCCAGCAGCTTTACCTTCCGGGACTCCAACTACGAGCAGTACTTC.